This is a list of T cell receptor beta chains from one sample in a study of T-cell reconstitution after alpha-beta-depleted transplantation in children. TCRdb used MiXCR to reprocess the PCR reads, holding one entry per CDR3 protein. The sample lists approximately 1,000,000 distinct CDR3 sequences, roughly 29% seen once, with about 28% in the top ten. This material consisted of PBMCs, mostly from graft donor cells, taken 360 days after TCRalphabeta/CD19-depleted stem cell transplant. These receptors were taken from a boy younger than two who had a stem cell transplant for SCID, so the T cells may come from the graft donor. Each CDR3 is given with its conserved first and last residue. Each record gives: J gene, V gene, clone size, D gene, CDR3 protein, CDR3 DNA. The D gene is left open where the match is weak. Only some rows state a clone size, as once, few, many or a class for expanded clones.

TRBJ2-7 | TRBV2 | - | - | CASSSPSDFTQGPYEQYF | TGTGCCAGCAGTTCGCCCTCTGACTTTACCCAGGGACCCTACGAGCAGTACTTC
TRBJ2-5 | TRBV18 | few | - | CASSPPMPVYQETQYF | TGTGCCAGCTCACCACCTATGCCGGTATATCAAGAGACCCAGTACTTC
TRBJ1-1 | TRBV7-2 | - | - | CASSFSGATEAFF | TGTGCCAGCAGCTTTTCAGGGGCCACTGAAGCTTTCTTT
TRBJ2-1 | TRBV29-1 | - | - | CSVAPGSNEQFF | TGCAGCGTTGCCCCAGGGAGCAATGAGCAGTTCTTC
TRBJ2-7 | TRBV20-1 | few | - | CSARLEWNEQYF | TGCAGTGCTAGGTTAGAGTGGAATGAGCAGTACTTC
TRBJ1-6 | TRBV7-2 | - | - | CASSFRGGSYNSPLHF | TGTGCCAGCAGCTTTCGTGGGGGCTCCTATAATTCACCCCTCCACTTT
TRBJ1-1 | TRBV14 | - | - | CASSPLVPVNTEAFF | TGTGCCAGCAGCCCCTTGGTCCCGGTGAACACTGAAGCTTTCTTT
TRBJ1-1 | TRBV25-1 | - | - | CASRFGGKNTEAFF | TGTGCCAGCAGATTCGGGGGCAAGAACACTGAAGCTTTCTTT
TRBJ2-7 | TRBV3-1 | few | TRBD2 | CASSRGLAGGPNYEQYF | TGTGCCAGCAGCCGGGGACTAGCGGGGGGGCCGAACTACGAGCAGTACTTC
TRBJ2-3 | TRBV7-3 | few | TRBD2 | CASSLRAGLTDTQYF | TGTGCCAGCAGCTTAAGAGCGGGGCTCACAGATACGCAGTATTTT
TRBJ2-1 | TRBV4-3 | - | - | CASSQALRPGTVNEQFF | TGCGCCAGCAGCCAAGCACTCCGACCGGGGACCGTCAATGAGCAGTTCTTC
TRBJ2-1 | TRBV5-1 | many | TRBD1 | CASRHITGDEQFF | TGCGCCAGCAGACACATCACAGGGGACGAGCAGTTCTTC
TRBJ2-3 | TRBV28 | few | - | CASSQGDVADTQYF | TGTGCCAGCAGCCAGGGCGATGTGGCAGATACGCAGTATTTT
TRBJ2-1 | TRBV5-1 | - | TRBD1 | CASSGTGTGGLNEQFF | TGCGCCAGCAGCGGGACCGGGACAGGGGGCCTTAATGAGCAGTTCTTC
TRBJ2-2 | TRBV20-1 | few | - | CSARETGWRRSGELFF | TGCAGTGCTAGAGAAACAGGCTGGCGCCGTAGCGGGGAGCTGTTTTTT
TRBJ2-3 | TRBV11-2 | few | - | CASKLPFGSTSTDTQYF | TGTGCCAGCAAACTCCCCTTTGGATCGACTAGCACAGATACGCAGTATTTT
TRBJ1-2 | TRBV12-3/TRBV12-4 | few | - | CASTPGGPWDYGYTF | TGTGCCAGCACCCCGGGCGGCCCTTGGGACTATGGCTACACCTTC
TRBJ2-5 | TRBV5-1 | - | TRBD2 | CASSLSSGGSETQYF | TGCGCCAGCAGCTTGAGTAGCGGGGGGTCGGAGACCCAGTACTTC
TRBJ2-7 | TRBV7-8 | - | - | CASSSGTLSYEQYF | TGTGCCAGCAGCTCCGGGACTCTCTCCTACGAGCAGTACTTC
TRBJ2-5 | TRBV7-2 | few | - | CASSLWTKRAYF | TGTGCCAGCAGCTTATGGACGAAGCGGGCGTACTTC
TRBJ2-1 | TRBV5-1 | many | - | CASNGQAYNEQFF | TGCGCCAGCAACGGGCAGGCCTACAATGAGCAGTTCTTC
TRBJ2-3 | TRBV4-1 | - | TRBD2 | CASSERGVGTDTQYF | TGCGCCAGCAGCGAGCGGGGGGTCGGCACAGATACGCAGTATTTT
TRBJ2-7 | TRBV20-1 | - | - | CSARGSRLRQYF | TGCAGTGCTAGAGGATCCCGGCTGCGGCAGTACTTC
TRBJ2-5 | TRBV12-3/TRBV12-4 | - | TRBD2 | CASRVAGGQRETQYF | TGTGCCAGCAGGGTAGCGGGGGGGCAACGGGAGACCCAGTACTTC
TRBJ1-5 | TRBV4-1 | - | - | CASSQDSGGFSNQPQHF | TGCGCCAGCAGCCAAGATAGTGGAGGGTTTAGCAATCAGCCCCAGCATTTT
TRBJ1-1 | TRBV28 | - | - | CASGRRGGNTEAFF | TGTGCCAGCGGTCGTAGGGGAGGAAACACTGAAGCTTTCTTT
TRBJ2-2 | TRBV5-1 | few | TRBD2 | CASSPGGSTGELFF | TGCGCCAGCAGCCCAGGCGGGAGCACCGGGGAGCTGTTTTTT
TRBJ2-7 | TRBV2 | - | TRBD1 | CASSTRQGMDEQYF | TGTGCCAGCAGTACCCGACAGGGGATGGACGAGCAGTACTTC
TRBJ2-7 | TRBV12-3/TRBV12-4 | - | - | CASSFAPYEQYF | TGTGCCAGCAGTTTCGCCCCCTACGAGCAGTACTTC
TRBJ1-5 | TRBV5-1 | - | - | CASSLDMSNQPQHF | TGCGCCAGCAGCTTGGACATGAGCAATCAGCCCCAGCATTTT
TRBJ2-1 | TRBV6-2/TRBV6-3 | - | - | CASSSNPHRVPNREQFF | TGTGCCAGCAGCAGCAACCCCCACAGGGTACCGAACCGGGAGCAGTTCTTC
TRBJ2-3 | TRBV12-3/TRBV12-4 | few | TRBD1 | CASSLAFFRGQASTDTQYF | TGTGCCAGCAGTTTAGCGTTTTTTAGGGGACAGGCCTCCACAGATACGCAGTATTTT
TRBJ1-1 | TRBV5-1 | - | TRBD1 | CASTGQGVTEAFF | TGCGCCAGCACCGGACAGGGGGTCACTGAAGCTTTCTTT
TRBJ2-3 | TRBV18 | - | - | CASSPPQGGATDTQYF | TGTGCCAGCTCACCCCCTCAAGGTGGGGCCACAGATACGCAGTATTTT
TRBJ1-2 | TRBV10-3 | - | - | CAISVKTGMDYGYTF | TGTGCCATCAGTGTGAAAACAGGGATGGACTATGGCTACACCTTC
TRBJ2-1 | TRBV5-1 | - | - | CASADDSWDNHNEQFF | TGCGCCAGCGCCGATGATAGCTGGGACAACCACAATGAGCAGTTCTTC